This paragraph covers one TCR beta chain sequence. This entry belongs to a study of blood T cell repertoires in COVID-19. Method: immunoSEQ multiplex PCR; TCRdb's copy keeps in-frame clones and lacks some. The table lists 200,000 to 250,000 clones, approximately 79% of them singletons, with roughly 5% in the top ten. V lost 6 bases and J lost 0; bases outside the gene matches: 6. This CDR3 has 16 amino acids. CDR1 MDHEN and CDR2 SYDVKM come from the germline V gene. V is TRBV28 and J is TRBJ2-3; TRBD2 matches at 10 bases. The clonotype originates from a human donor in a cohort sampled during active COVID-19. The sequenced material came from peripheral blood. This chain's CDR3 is CASRLAGVLSTDTQYF. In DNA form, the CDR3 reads TGTGCCAGCAGGCTAGCGGGAGTGTTGAGCACAGATACGCAGTATTTT.